These 2 T cell receptor beta chains were all obtained from the same sample, sequenced in a study of blood T cell repertoires in COVID-19. Some clones are missing from TCRdb's copy, which holds only in-frame ones; the method was immunoSEQ multiplex PCR. Of 100,000 to 150,000 clones listed, approximately 85% were seen once; the top ten hold about 7%. Sequences were obtained from peripheral blood. These receptors were collected from a man older than 75 with active or convalescent COVID-19.

Worth noting for this clone: The junction departs from germline at one end; a sequencing error may be responsible. The rearrangement uses TRBV20-1 and TRBJ2-7; D is uncertain. The CDR3 totals 11 residues. The V gene's germline CDR1 is DFQATT and CDR2 SNEGSKA (reference sequence). In DNA form, the CDR3 reads TGCAGTGCTAGAGATCATACAGCTGAGCACTTC. Protein sequence: CSARDHTAEHF.

The rearrangement uses TRBV21-1 and TRBJ1-1; the table's D gene call, TRBD1, was not cross checked with the DNA. TRBV21-1 is designated a pseudogene. This CDR3 is built from 13 residues. The CDR3 protein is CASSERDGGVAFF. Written as DNA, the CDR3 is TGTGCCAGCAGCGAACGCGATGGGGGCGTAGCTTTCTTT.